These 30 T cell receptor beta chains were sequenced from one sample in a study of memory CD4+ T cells and cytomegalovirus serostatus (dated by TCRdb to the late 2010s). The library was produced with the immunoSEQ multiplex PCR assay. TCRdb retrieved this table from immuneACCESS and kept in-frame rearrangements only. Not all clones are present; in checked studies, unresolved V genes account for under half, and no reason is known for the remainder. This sample holds about 75,000 clones; roughly three quarters were observed only once. 2% to 3% of the sample rests with the top ten. A FACSAria II was used to sort memory CD4+ T cells, defined as single viable CD3+CD4+CD8-CD45RO+ cells. Sample: memory CD4+ T cells from blood. The origin of the receptors is an adult in good health and CMV-seropositive.

This sequence joins TRBV28 and TRBJ2-1; TRBD1 matches at 8 bases. The germline gives CDR1 MDHEN, CDR2 SYDVKM. V lost 5 bases, J lost 7 bases, and 13 bases stayed unmatched. The CDR3 runs to 16 residues. The CDR3 bases are TGTGCCAGCAGTGAGAGCCCCGGGACAGGCCCTAATGAGCAGTTCTTC. Encoded protein: CASSESPGTGPNEQFF.

Notes on this clone: A much larger clone differs from this one at a single base, so this may be a read error. The CDR3 end shows no conserved phenylalanine or tryptophan, and so a read error is likely. V and J are TRBV7-2 and TRBJ1-4; D is undetermined. The germline V and J ends were trimmed by 0 bases and 8 bases, with 7 bases remaining between them. CDR1 and CDR2 from the germline V gene are SGHTA and FQGNSA. The CDR3 has 13 residues. CDR3 sequence reads: CASSLAREEKLFI. CDR3 sequence (DNA): TGTGCCAGCAGCTTAGCGAGGGAGGAAAAACTGTTTATT.

This sequence joins TRBV5-5 and TRBJ1-4, with a possible D match to TRBD1 (6 bases). Germline CDR1 and CDR2: SGHKS and YYEKEE (reference sequence). V lost 4 bases, J lost 2 bases, and 9 bases lay in between. The CDR3 covers 14 residues. CDR3 in DNA: TGTGCCAGCAGCCAGACAGGCACTAATGAAAAACTGTTTTTT. Its translation: CASSQTGTNEKLFF.

This clone came up once. This chain connects TRBV28 to TRBJ1-4; possible D gene TRBD1, 5 bases. Trimming took 8 bases from V and 8 from J, leaving 9 bases between them. The CDR3 consists of 11 residues. Germline CDR1 MDHEN, CDR2 SYDVKM. CDR3 DNA sequence: TGTGCCAGCGGGGCCGTCGAAAAACTGTTTTTT. Protein product: CASGAVEKLFF.

CDR3 loop: CASSVAGATWPETQYF. The CDR3, as DNA: TGTGCCAGCAGCGTAGCCGGAGCCACCTGGCCAGAGACCCAGTACTTC. The V call is TRBV9, the J call TRBJ2-5; D gene ambiguous. Deletions cut 0 bases from V and 4 bases from J, with 16 bases between. CDR3 size: 16 residues. Germline V gene data show CDR1 as SGDLS and CDR2 as YYNGEE. Variable domain in full (rest from reference TRBV9 and TRBJ2-5): DSGVTQTPKHLITATGQRVTLRCSPRSGDLSVYWYQQSLDQGLQFLIQYYNGEERAKGNILERFSAQQFPDLHSELNLSSLELGDSALYFCASSVAGATWPETQYFGPGTRLLVL.

The CDR3 coding sequence is TGCGCCAGCAGTGATCAAACGGGACCAAACACCGGGGAGCTGTTTTTT. Translation gives CASSDQTGPNTGELFF. The chain employs TRBV10-1 and TRBJ2-2, with D perhaps matching TRBD1 or TRBD2 (5 bases each). Germline loops: CDR1 WNHNN, CDR2 SYGVQD (reference sequence). This CDR3 region has 16 residues. The V gene lost 3 bases and the J gene lost 2 bases, with 13 bases spanning the gap.

With respect to this clone: This CDR3 is also generated by other DNA sequences in the sample. This chain connects TRBV7-2 to TRBJ2-3; D gene unclear. Germline V gene data show CDR1 as SGHTA and CDR2 as FQGNSA. V was shortened by 6 bases and J by 6 bases, with 13 bases between the two germline ends. The CDR3 consists of 13 residues. DNA for the CDR3: TGTGCCAGCAGTTACCGAGAAGCGGATACGCAGTATTTT. It is translated as CASSYREADTQYF.

V is TRBV11-2 and J is TRBJ2-2; D gene uncertain. The CDR3 covers 15 residues. Germline values: CDR1 SGHAT, CDR2 FQNNGV. V was pared by 4 bases and J by 2 bases, with 11 bases between. In DNA, the CDR3 is TGTGCCAGCAGCTACTTCATGGGTAACACCGGGGAGCTGTTTTTT. Its protein product is CASSYFMGNTGELFF.

This chain joins TRBV5-1 and TRBJ2-5, with TRBD2 matching 9 bases. The CDR3 has 15 amino acids. With V trimmed by 2 bases and J by 2 bases, 4 bases remained unmatched. CDR1 is SGHRS and CDR2 is YFSETQ in the germline V gene. This CDR3 is CASSFGAGGQETQYF. In DNA form, the CDR3 reads TGCGCCAGCAGCTTTGGAGCGGGGGGTCAAGAGACCCAGTACTTC.

The chain couples TRBV6-1 to TRBJ1-1; maybe TRBD1 (6 bases). V was trimmed by 4 bases and J by 1 base, leaving 13 bases between them. Germline V gene data show CDR1 as MNHNS and CDR2 as SASEGT. The length of the CDR3 is 15 residues. The CDR3 region is CASSVSQGTNTEAFF. CDR3 nucleotides: TGTGCCAGCAGTGTTTCACAGGGAACGAACACTGAAGCTTTCTTT.

This clone was seen only a few times. The J gene is TRBJ1-1, the V gene TRBV2, with a possible D match to TRBD1 (6 bases). Trimming left V 4 bases short and J 6 bases short, with 12 bases between. Germline V CDR1 and CDR2: SNHLY, FYNNEI. The CDR3 extends over 13 amino acids. In DNA, the CDR3 is TGTGCCAGCAGTGGAACAGGGCGCTCTGAAGCTTTCTTT. Amino acid sequence: CASSGTGRSEAFF.

The V call is TRBV20-1, the J call TRBJ1-2, with D perhaps TRBD1 (5 bases). This CDR3 has 11 amino acids. Trimming took off 6 bases at V and 6 bases at J, with 11 bases between the two ends. CDR1 and CDR2 from the germline V gene are DFQATT and SNEGSKA (reference sequence). CDR3 bases: TGCAGTGCCGAGGGGACGGATGGCTACACCTTC. Translation: CSAEGTDGYTF.

The genes are TRBV27 and TRBJ2-2, with a possible D match to TRBD2 (7 bases). Germline V gives CDR1 MNHEY, CDR2 SMNVEV (reference sequence). The CDR3 runs 15 residues. V shed 5 bases and J shed 7 bases, with 17 bases lying between them. CDR3 region: CASSPGGRRIGELFF. CDR3 in DNA: TGTGCCAGCAGTCCCGGGGGGCGCAGGATCGGGGAGCTGTTTTTT.

V gene TRBV5-1 combines with J gene TRBJ2-5; D unclear. V was trimmed by 0 bases and J by 1 base, leaving 4 bases between them. The germline gives CDR1 SGHRS, CDR2 YFSETQ. This CDR3 is built from 13 residues. CDR3 DNA: TGCGCCAGCAGCTTGGCTCTCCAAGAGACCCAGTACTTC. It codes for CASSLALQETQYF.

The genes are TRBV18 and TRBJ2-6, with D perhaps TRBD1 or TRBD2 (5 bases each). The CDR3 has 17 amino acids. V lost 2 bases to trimming and J lost 2 bases, with 13 bases between them. Germline-derived CDR1 and CDR2 are KGHSH and LQKENI. CDR3 bases: TGTGCCAGCTCACCAATGGGGCCCGGGGCTGGGGCCAACGTCCTGACTTTC. The encoded protein is CASSPMGPGAGANVLTF.

The CDR3 loop is CAWSGQSRYTEAFF. For the CDR3, the DNA is TGTGCCTGGAGTGGTCAATCACGGTACACTGAAGCTTTCTTT. The rearrangement joins TRBV30 to TRBJ1-1; no definite D call. V was trimmed by 1 base and J by 3 bases, leaving 12 bases between them. This CDR3 comprises 14 residues. Germline V CDR1 and CDR2: GTSNPN, SVGIG (reference sequence).

The chain combines TRBV25-1 with TRBJ1-1, with D perhaps TRBD1 (6 bases). The V and J ends lost 6 bases and 0 bases respectively, with 14 bases between them. The CDR3 consists of 15 residues. Per germline, CDR1 MGHDK and CDR2 SYGVNS. The CDR3 DNA reads TGTGCCAGCAGCCCCATCAGGGGAATGAACACTGAAGCTTTCTTT. Its protein is CASSPIRGMNTEAFF.

The rearrangement uses TRBV19 and TRBJ1-5; the D is unclear. CDR1 is LNHDA, CDR2 SQIVND, per germline (reference sequence). The CDR3 extends over 12 amino acids. Trimming took 2 bases from V and 6 from J, leaving 5 bases between them. The CDR3 bases are TGTGCCAGTAGTATAATGGGTCAGCCCCAGCATTTT. This gives the protein CASSIMGQPQHF. The whole variable domain, remainder taken from reference TRBV19 and TRBJ1-5, is DGGITQSPKYLFRKEGQNVTLSCEQNLNHDAMYWYRQDPGQGLRLIYYSQIVNDFQKGDIAEGYSVSREKKESFPLTVTSAQKNPTAFYLCASSIMGQPQHFGDGTRLSIL.

The V and J genes are TRBV5-1 and TRBJ2-3; tentatively, D is TRBD1 (7 bases). The germline gives CDR1 SGHRS, CDR2 YFSETQ. The length of the CDR3 is 15 residues. The germline V and J ends were trimmed by 4 bases and 0 bases, with 12 bases remaining between them. This chain's CDR3 is CASSGGGQSTDTQYF. DNA for the CDR3: TGCGCCAGCAGCGGAGGGGGACAGAGCACAGATACGCAGTATTTT.

This chain connects TRBV15 to TRBJ2-2; D is unclear. Germline CDR1 reads LNHNV; CDR2 reads YYDKDF (reference sequence). The V gene lost 4 bases and the J gene lost 0 bases, with 6 bases spanning the gap. This CDR3 is 14 amino acids long. The CDR3 bases are TGTGCCACCAGCAAGGAGCCGAACACCGGGGAGCTGTTTTTT. Protein product: CATSKEPNTGELFF.

The table lists this clone with a count of one. The chain employs TRBV19 and TRBJ2-7, with D possibly matching TRBD2 (6 bases). Trimming stripped 3 bases from V and 7 bases from J, with 28 bases between. There are 18 residues in the CDR3. Germline CDR1 and CDR2: LNHDA and SQIVND (reference sequence). The CDR3 is CASSMRGGGQGGGGEQYF. CDR3 coding DNA: TGTGCCAGTAGTATGCGGGGCGGCGGGCAGGGCGGTGGTGGAGAGCAGTACTTC.

This chain links TRBV30 with TRBJ1-2, with D perhaps matching TRBD1 (6 bases). The CDR3 sequence is 12 residues long. CDR1 and CDR2 from the germline V gene are GTSNPN and SVGIG (reference sequence). Trimming took 3 bases from V and 5 from J, leaving 10 bases between them. DNA of the CDR3: TGTGCCTGGAGGTCTACAGGGTATGGCTACACCTTC. This gives the protein CAWRSTGYGYTF. The whole variable domain, filled in from reference TRBV30 and TRBJ1-2, reads SQTIHQWPATLVQPVGSPLSLECTVEGTSNPNLYWYRQAAGRGLQLLFYSVGIGQISSEVPQNLSASRPQDRQFILSSKKLLLSDSGFYLCAWRSTGYGYTFGSGTRLTVV.

The genes are TRBV6-4 and TRBJ2-1; D ambiguous. The CDR3 is 13 amino acids. Between the trimmed V and J ends, which lost 3 bases and 5 bases, there was a span of 8 bases. Germline V gives CDR1 MRHNA, CDR2 SNTAGT. CDR3 coding DNA: TGTGCCAGCAGTGAGGCAACAAACAATGAGCAGTTCTTC. Amino acid sequence: CASSEATNNEQFF.

The chain joins TRBV7-6 to TRBJ2-5; D is undetermined. Germline values: CDR1 SGHVS, CDR2 FNYEAQ. This CDR3 spans 13 amino acids. V lost 3 bases and J lost 5, with 10 bases in between. For the CDR3, the DNA is TGTGCCAGCAGCTTCCGCGTTTCGGAGACCCAGTACTTC. Its protein product is CASSFRVSETQYF.

This chain joins TRBV5-1 and TRBJ2-3, with D possibly matching TRBD2 (5 bases). This CDR3 has 14 residues. The germline V gene encodes CDR1 SGHRS and CDR2 YFSETQ. V lost 0 bases and J lost 7, with 12 bases in between. CDR3 nucleotides: TGCGCCAGCAGCTTGGCCCAGGACGGGAATACGCAGTATTTT. This gives the protein CASSLAQDGNTQYF.

The chain is built from TRBV25-1 and TRBJ1-2; TRBD1 aligns across 10 bases. Per germline, CDR1 MGHDK and CDR2 SYGVNS. V was pared by 1 base and J by 7 bases, with 9 bases of the junction left unmatched. The CDR3 is 16 residues long. The CDR3 DNA follows: TGTGCCAGCAGTGAATCTACCGGGGACAGGGGTCGTGGCTACACCTTC. Translation gives CASSESTGDRGRGYTF.

This clone was counted a single time. The chain joins TRBV19 to TRBJ2-3, with TRBD1 identical over 8 bases. V dropped 7 bases and J dropped 2; count of bases not matched to a gene: 2. The germline V gene encodes CDR1 LNHDA and CDR2 SQIVND (reference sequence). CDR3 length: 13 amino acids. CDR3 bases: TGTGCCAGTAAGACAGGGGCCACAGATACGCAGTATTTT. Its translation: CASKTGATDTQYF. The complete variable domain, with remaining parts taken from reference TRBV19 and TRBJ2-3, reads DGGITQSPKYLFRKEGQNVTLSCEQNLNHDAMYWYRQDPGQGLRLIYYSQIVNDFQKGDIAEGYSVSREKKESFPLTVTSAQKNPTAFYLCASKTGATDTQYFGPGTRLTVL.

The chain couples TRBV11-3 to TRBJ1-3; unclear D gene. Between the trimmed V and J ends, which lost 2 bases and 4 bases, there was a span of 6 bases. The CDR3 extends over 13 amino acids. Germline assignment: CDR1 SGHNT and CDR2 YENEEA. CDR3 coding DNA: TGTGCCAGCAGCTTAAACGGAGGAAACACCATATATTTT. Translated, it gives CASSLNGGNTIYF.

The chain combines TRBV2 with TRBJ2-1, with D uncertain. Deletions cut 5 bases from V and 0 bases from J, with 8 bases between. CDR1 and CDR2 from the germline V gene are SNHLY and FYNNEI. This CDR3 has 14 amino acids. The CDR3 reads CASSLESSYNEQFF. The DNA of the CDR3 is TGTGCCAGCAGTTTAGAAAGCTCCTACAATGAGCAGTTCTTC.

The chain has TRBV27 and TRBJ2-7, with 8 bases that match TRBD2. The ends lost 8 bases at V and 2 bases at J; junction bases unmatched: 8. The CDR3 length is 14 residues. Per the germline V gene, CDR1 is MNHEY and CDR2 is SMNVEV (reference sequence). This CDR3 is CASQQRGGTYEQYF. Written as DNA, the CDR3 is TGTGCCAGCCAGCAACGCGGGGGGACCTACGAGCAGTACTTC.